This is a list of T cell receptor beta chains from one sample in a study of radiotherapy plus CTLA-4 blockade in lung cancer. Assay: immunoSEQ multiplex PCR; the TCRdb copy retains only in-frame clones and omits some. The table records about 93,000 clones, about 91% of them present only once. This specimen was peripheral blood, taken from a patient treated with radiotherapy plus ipilimumab. The origin of the receptors is a human donor with non-small cell lung cancer that progressed on radiotherapy plus ipilimumab. CDR3s leave out the opening cysteine and the closing phenylalanine or tryptophan.

TRBV5-6	TRBJ2-7	ASSPRDGPYEQY
TRBV5-1	TRBJ1-1	ASSLVGQGGANTEAF
TRBV5-1	TRBJ2-2	ASSPRGRTNTGELF
TRBV5-1	TRBJ2-7	ASSPGPRVDEQY
TRBV5-1	TRBJ2-3	ASSPRRASTDTQY
TRBV7-8	TRBJ1-4	ASSLVSGSNEKLF
TRBV11-2	TRBJ2-3	ASSLGTSGTMDTQY
TRBV10-3	TRBJ1-1	AVRQPLNTEAF
TRBV7-9	TRBJ1-1	ASSLGGTTEAF
TRBV6-1	TRBJ2-2	ASSVRTGELF
TRBV6-5	TRBJ2-7	ASSITSAPPSEQY
TRBV10-2	TRBJ2-5	ASKPQPQETQY
TRBV7-8	TRBJ2-1	ASSLQDAGGVIGQF
TRBV29-1	TRBJ2-1	SVDARRSSYNEQF
TRBV30	TRBJ2-7	AWRKDTYEQY
TRBV27	TRBJ2-1	ASSPNGPGPYNEQF
TRBV21-1	TRBJ2-7	ASSRTGAPYEQY
TRBV7-8	TRBJ2-2	ASSLSTARDTGELF
TRBV7-2	TRBJ2-5	ASRSGGVETQY
TRBV5-4	TRBJ2-3	ASSIKNSGADTQY
TRBV7-9	TRBJ2-7	ASSLGRLAGSYEQY
TRBV2	TRBJ1-2	ASSWTSNYGYT
TRBV30	TRBJ2-7	AWSSTGTGVYEQY
TRBV5-1	TRBJ2-1	ASSLVLTGSYNEQF
TRBV6-5	TRBJ1-2	ASTEDGTNYGYT
TRBV5-6	TRBJ2-7	ASSPGSYEQY
TRBV5-4	TRBJ1-2	ASSLDNYGYT
TRBV6-1	TRBJ1-5	ASVRDSNQPQH
TRBV19	TRBJ2-1	ASTPSGTYNEQF
TRBV7-2	TRBJ1-3	ASSSPVGIRGNTIY
TRBV5-4	TRBJ2-7	ASSIAGLYEQY